This is a list of T cell receptor beta chains from one sample in a study of cytomegalovirus exposure and HLA in healthy donors. Sequenced by immunoSEQ multiplex PCR; TCRdb stores in-frame clones only, minus some. The sample has about 83,000 clones, roughly 81% seen once. Specimen: PBMCs. Receptors were obtained from a woman under 40 in good health and CMV-seronegative. Each CDR3 is given with its conserved first and last residue. The D gene is left open where the match is weak. For some rows the clone size is stated as once, few or many, or as a class when expanded; others skip it.

>.|TRBV2|TRBD1|TRBJ1-5
TGTGCCAGCCGGGACAGACCAAATCAGCCCCAGCATTTT
CASRDRPNQPQHF
>few|TRBV7-8|.|TRBJ2-2
TGTGCCAGCAGCCACTCTAGCGTAACCGGGGAGCTGTTTTTT
CASSHSSVTGELFF
>.|TRBV30|.|TRBJ2-7
TGTGCCTGGAGTGATCCAGGGGCGGTCTACGAGCAGTACTTC
CAWSDPGAVYEQYF
>.|TRBV5-1|TRBD1|TRBJ1-1
TGCGCCAGCAGGGTCAACAGGGGGGGGGACACTGAAGCTTTCTTT
CASRVNRGGDTEAFF
>once|TRBV4-3|TRBD2|TRBJ2-3
TGCGCCAGCAGTCAAAGCGGGGCGGGAGTACGAACAGATACGCAGTATTTT
CASSQSGAGVRTDTQYF
>.|TRBV28|.|TRBJ2-2
TGTGCCAGCGACGTTAGACAGGGAGGCACCGGGGAGCTGTTTTTT
CASDVRQGGTGELFF
>.|TRBV5-6|.|TRBJ2-3
TGTGCCAGCAGCTTGGCCCTAGGTGTGGATACGCAGTATTTT
CASSLALGVDTQYF
>.|TRBV6-1|.|TRBJ1-1
TGTGCCAGCAGTGAAGCAGTTGGGGCGAACACTGAAGCTTTCTTT
CASSEAVGANTEAFF
>.|TRBV9|TRBD1|TRBJ2-7
TGTGCCAGCAGCACCGGGGACAGGGGAGCGGGAGAGCAGTACTTC
CASSTGDRGAGEQYF
>.|TRBV7-9|.|TRBJ1-1
TGTGCCAGCAGCGTCCCAGGCCAGCCGACACGGGCTTTCTTT
CASSVPGQPTRAFF
>.|TRBV15|.|TRBJ2-7
TGTGCCACCAGCAGAGATCAAGGCAGGGCGAGCGAGCAGTACTTC
CATSRDQGRASEQYF
>few|TRBV5-5|.|TRBJ1-1
TGTGCCAGCAGCTTGGTTGTAAGCCGGGACACTGAAGCTTTCTTT
CASSLVVSRDTEAFF
>.|TRBV6-1|.|TRBJ1-1
TGTGCCAGCAGGGCCTCGGGACAGAACACTGAAGCTTTCTTT
CASRASGQNTEAFF
>.|TRBV5-1|.|TRBJ1-4
TGCGCCAGCAGCGCGGGGAGGACGGTGGGCGAAAAACTGTTTTTT
CASSAGRTVGEKLFF
>.|TRBV27|TRBD2|TRBJ2-3
TGTGCCAGCAGTTCCGGGACTAGCGGTACAGATACGCAGTATTTT
CASSSGTSGTDTQYF
>.|TRBV28|TRBD2|TRBJ2-5
TGTGCCAGCAGTTTTATAGCGGGAGTGGGCGAGACCCAGTACTTC
CASSFIAGVGETQYF
>.|TRBV27|TRBD1|TRBJ1-1
TGTGCCAGCGGCAGACAGGGGCTGAACACTGAAGCTTTCTTT
CASGRQGLNTEAFF
>.|TRBV6-5|.|TRBJ1-3
TGTGCCAGCAGACGGGGTGGCTCTGGAAACACCATATATTTT
CASRRGGSGNTIYF
>.|TRBV15|TRBD2|TRBJ2-5
TGTGCCACCAGCTCCCCCCGGGGGGAAGAGACCCAGTACTTC
CATSSPRGEETQYF
>once|TRBV9|.|TRBJ1-3
TGTGCCAGCAGTCGTGCCCAGGGAAGCTCTGGAAACACCATATATTTT
CASSRAQGSSGNTIYF
>.|TRBV7-9|.|TRBJ2-3
TGTGCCAGCAGCGCTCCTAGCGCAGATACGCAGTATTTT
CASSAPSADTQYF
>.|TRBV5-8|TRBD1|TRBJ2-7
TGTGCCAGCAGCTTCAAGATTGGGGAAACCGGGACAGGAGCCTACGAGCAGTACTTC
CASSFKIGETGTGAYEQYF
>.|TRBV7-8|TRBD2|TRBJ2-2
TGTGCCAGCAGCTTAGAGGCTAGCGGGAGGACCGGGGAGCTGTTTTTT
CASSLEASGRTGELFF
>.|TRBV9|TRBD1|TRBJ2-7
TGTGCCAGCAGCGTAGACAGGGGGACGTACGAGCAGTACTTC
CASSVDRGTYEQYF
>.|TRBV28|TRBD1|TRBJ1-3
TGTGCCAGCAGTTTACGGACAGGGTTTCGTGGAAACACCATATATTTT
CASSLRTGFRGNTIYF
>.|TRBV6-6|TRBD1|TRBJ1-3
TGTGCCAGCAGTAGATTTGGGACAGACTCTGGAAACACCATATATTTT
CASSRFGTDSGNTIYF
>.|TRBV5-1|.|TRBJ1-4
TGCGCCAGCAGCTTGGTCATAAGCGCAACTAATGAAAAACTGTTTTTT
CASSLVISATNEKLFF
>once|TRBV4-3|TRBD1|TRBJ2-2
TGCGCCAGCAGCCAAGATACAGGGGTTATTTCTGCGGGGGAGCTGTTTTTT
CASSQDTGVISAGELFF
>.|TRBV10-3|TRBD1|TRBJ1-6
TGTGCCATCAGTGAGTCAGCCGGGACAGCGAATAATTCACCCCTCCACTTT
CAISESAGTANNSPLHF
>.|TRBV28|TRBD1|TRBJ1-2
TGTGCCAGCAGTTTAAGCGCCGTCGCAGGGGGCTATGGCTACACCTTC
CASSLSAVAGGYGYTF
>.|TRBV15|TRBD2|TRBJ2-1
TGTGCCACCAGCAGAGTAGGGGCTAGCGGGGGTTTCTTCCACAATGAGCAGTTCTTC
CATSRVGASGGFFHNEQFF
>.|TRBV13|.|TRBJ2-7
TGTGCCAGCAGCTTATGGCCTTACGAGCAGTACTTC
CASSLWPYEQYF
>.|TRBV6-1|TRBD2|TRBJ2-2
TGTGCCCGCCCCGGGGGGGAGCGGGCCGGGGAGCTGTTTTTT
CARPGGERAGELFF
>.|TRBV7-2|.|TRBJ2-1
TGTGCCAGCAGCTTAGTAGGGGCAGAGCAGTTCTTC
CASSLVGAEQFF
>.|TRBV5-1|.|TRBJ2-7
TGCGCCAGCAGCCCCGACAGGACCGTTGCCTACGAGCAGTACTTC
CASSPDRTVAYEQYF
>.|TRBV5-4|.|TRBJ2-7
TGTGCCAGCAGCCCCGGTGGTGGGGGCCGCGTTTGGGAGCAGTACTTC
CASSPGGGGRVWEQYF
>.|TRBV30|.|TRBJ2-5
TGTGCCTGGAGTGTATTGCAGGGGAGAATCGAGACCCAGTACTTC
CAWSVLQGRIETQYF
>.|TRBV30|.|TRBJ2-6
TGTGCCTGGACCATAGACAGCTCTGGGGCCAACGTCCTGACTTTC
CAWTIDSSGANVLTF
>once|TRBV7-6|TRBD2|TRBJ2-3
TGTGCCAGCAGCACCAGCGGGAGTTCCCCAGATACGCAGTATTTT
CASSTSGSSPDTQYF
>.|TRBV6-6|TRBD1|TRBJ2-1
TGTGCCAGCTCCGAGACAGGGGACTACAATGAGCAGTTCTTC
CASSETGDYNEQFF
>.|TRBV2|.|TRBJ2-1
TGTGCCAGCAGTTGGGAGGGGGGGGAGCAGTTCTTC
CASSWEGGEQFF
>.|TRBV29-1|.|TRBJ2-1
TGCAGCGTTGACCCCACAGGGACGAACAATGAGCAGTTCTTC
CSVDPTGTNNEQFF
>once|TRBV5-4|TRBD1|TRBJ1-2
TGTGCCAGCAGCTTCACCAAATCAGCCACAGGGGATACGAGCTACACCTTC
CASSFTKSATGDTSYTF
>.|TRBV6-1|.|TRBJ1-1
TGTGCCAGCAGTGCGTCAGGGTTCGGAGCTTTCTTT
CASSASGFGAFF
>.|TRBV28|TRBD1|TRBJ2-5
TGTGCCAGCAGCGATTTAAGGACAGGGGGGCTCCAAGAGACCCAGTACTTC
CASSDLRTGGLQETQYF
>.|TRBV2|.|TRBJ2-3
TGTGCCAGCAGTGAATGGTCAGTCGGCACAGATACGCAGTATTTT
CASSEWSVGTDTQYF
>.|TRBV14|TRBD1|TRBJ2-1
TGTGCCAGCAGCCAAGTGGGACAGGGCCTCAATGAGCAGTTCTTC
CASSQVGQGLNEQFF
>few|TRBV11-2|TRBD2|TRBJ2-7
TGTGCCAGCAGCTTAGCCGGGAGGGCCACCTACGAGCAGTACTTC
CASSLAGRATYEQYF
>few|TRBV10-3|TRBD2|TRBJ2-1
TGTGCCATCAGTGCCGACGGGACTAGCGGGATAGGTAGCTCCTACAATGAGCAGTTCTTC
CAISADGTSGIGSSYNEQFF
>few|TRBV28|TRBD1|TRBJ1-1
TGTGCCAGCAGAGGACAGGGATACACTGAAGCTTTCTTT
CASRGQGYTEAFF
>.|TRBV28|TRBD2|TRBJ2-5
TGTGCCAGCAGTCCGACGGGCGGGAGGGTTAAGACCCAGTACTTC
CASSPTGGRVKTQYF
>once|TRBV28|TRBD1|TRBJ1-1
TGTGCCAGCAGGCCGGACACCGGGACAGCTACCATCTTT
CASRPDTGTATIF
>.|TRBV18|TRBD1|TRBJ1-5
TGTGCCAGCTCACCACCTGGACAGGGCAATCAGCCCCAGCATTTT
CASSPPGQGNQPQHF
>.|TRBV18|TRBD2|TRBJ2-1
TGTGCCAGCTCACCGGGACTAGCGGGAGTCAATGAGCAGTTCTTC
CASSPGLAGVNEQFF
>.|TRBV7-9|.|TRBJ1-4
TGTGCCAGCAGCCCCGGACAGTACCATGAAAAACTGTTTTTT
CASSPGQYHEKLFF
>once|TRBV13|TRBD2|TRBJ2-2
TGTGCCAGCAGCTTGTACAGAAGGACTAGCGGGAGGACTAACACCGGGGAGCTGTTTTTT
CASSLYRRTSGRTNTGELFF